This T cell receptor (beta chain) was obtained from a study of T cells in tumors after PD-1 blockade. Study-wide context: A subset received ongoing vismodegib 150 mg daily alongside anti-PD-1 therapy.

The CDR3 totals 13 residues. Trimming left V 1 base short and J 10 bases short, with 13 bases between. Germline CDR1 reads LNHDA; CDR2 reads SQIVND (reference sequence). This clone was detected only once. Libraries were prepared by immunoSEQ multiplex PCR; TCRdb keeps only in-frame clonotypes and omits some of them. The sample yields 10,000 to 15,000 clones, about 60% seen once. V usage is TRBV19 and J usage is TRBJ1-1, with D possibly TRBD1 on 6 matching bases. The sequences come from tumor tissue, collected before anti-PD-1 treatment. The receptor was derived from a human donor with cutaneous squamous cell carcinoma. The CDR3 is CASSIGTQGSAFF. In DNA, the CDR3 is TGTGCCAGTAGTATAGGGACACAGGGATCAGCTTTCTTT.